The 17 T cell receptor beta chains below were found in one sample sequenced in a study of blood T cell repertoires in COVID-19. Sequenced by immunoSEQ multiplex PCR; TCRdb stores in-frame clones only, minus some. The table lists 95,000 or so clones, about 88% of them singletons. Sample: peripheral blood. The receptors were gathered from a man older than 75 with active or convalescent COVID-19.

CDR3 coding DNA: TGTGCCAGCAGTACAATCCAAGAGACCCAGTACTTC. Protein product: CASSTIQETQYF. The chain employs TRBV2 and TRBJ2-5, with D unresolved. CDR1 and CDR2 from the germline V gene are SNHLY and FYNNEI. The CDR3 has 12 amino acids. V shed 5 bases and J shed 1 base, with 5 bases lying between them.

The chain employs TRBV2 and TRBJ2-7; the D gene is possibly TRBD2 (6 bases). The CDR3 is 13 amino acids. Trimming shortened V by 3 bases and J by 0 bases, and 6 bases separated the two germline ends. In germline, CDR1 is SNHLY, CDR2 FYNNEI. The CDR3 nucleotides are TGTGCCAGCAGTGACGGGGGCTCCTACGAGCAGTACTTC. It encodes CASSDGGSYEQYF.

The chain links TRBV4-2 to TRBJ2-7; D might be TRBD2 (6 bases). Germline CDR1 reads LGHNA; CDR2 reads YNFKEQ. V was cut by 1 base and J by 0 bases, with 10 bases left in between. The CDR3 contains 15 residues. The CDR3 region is CASSQGGVDSYEQYF. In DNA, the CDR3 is TGTGCCAGCAGCCAAGGGGGGGTCGACTCCTACGAGCAGTACTTC.

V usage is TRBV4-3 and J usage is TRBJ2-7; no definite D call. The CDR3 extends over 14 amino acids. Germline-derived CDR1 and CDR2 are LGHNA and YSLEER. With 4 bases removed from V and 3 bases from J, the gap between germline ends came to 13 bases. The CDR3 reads CASSREQVDYEQYF. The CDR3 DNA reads TGCGCCAGCAGCCGAGAGCAAGTAGACTACGAGCAGTACTTC.

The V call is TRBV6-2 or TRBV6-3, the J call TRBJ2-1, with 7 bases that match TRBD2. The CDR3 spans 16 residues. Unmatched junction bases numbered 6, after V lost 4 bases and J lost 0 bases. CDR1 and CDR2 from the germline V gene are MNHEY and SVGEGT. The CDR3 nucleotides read TGTGCCAGCAGTTTAGTAGCGGGCTACTCCTACAATGAGCAGTTCTTC. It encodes CASSLVAGYSYNEQFF.

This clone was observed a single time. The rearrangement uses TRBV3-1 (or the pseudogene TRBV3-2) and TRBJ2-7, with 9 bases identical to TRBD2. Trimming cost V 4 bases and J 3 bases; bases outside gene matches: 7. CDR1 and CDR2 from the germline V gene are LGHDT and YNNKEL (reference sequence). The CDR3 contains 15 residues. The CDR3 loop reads CASSPSAGGGYEQYF. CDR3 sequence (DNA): TGTGCCAGCAGCCCCTCAGCGGGAGGAGGCTACGAGCAGTACTTC.

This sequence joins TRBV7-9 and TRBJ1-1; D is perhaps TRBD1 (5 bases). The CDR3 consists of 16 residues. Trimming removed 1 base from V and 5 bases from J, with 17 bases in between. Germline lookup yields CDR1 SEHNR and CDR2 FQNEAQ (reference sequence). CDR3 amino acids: CASSLVGLVGGTEAFF. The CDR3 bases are TGTGCCAGCAGCTTAGTTGGCCTTGTCGGGGGGACTGAAGCTTTCTTT.

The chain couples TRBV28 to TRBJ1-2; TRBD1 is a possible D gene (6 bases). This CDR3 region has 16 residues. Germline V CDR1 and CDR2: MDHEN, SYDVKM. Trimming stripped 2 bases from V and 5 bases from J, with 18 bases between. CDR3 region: CASSLLAGAPGYGYTF. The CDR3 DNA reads TGTGCCAGCAGTTTACTGGCGGGGGCCCCGGGGTATGGCTACACCTTC.

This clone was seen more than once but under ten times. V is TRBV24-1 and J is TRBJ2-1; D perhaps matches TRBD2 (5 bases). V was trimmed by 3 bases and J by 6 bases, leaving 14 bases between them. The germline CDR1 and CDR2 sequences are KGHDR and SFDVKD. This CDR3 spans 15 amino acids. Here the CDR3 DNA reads TGTGCCACCAGTGATACGGGCGGGTCTGGCAATGAGCAGTTCTTC. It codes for CATSDTGGSGNEQFF.

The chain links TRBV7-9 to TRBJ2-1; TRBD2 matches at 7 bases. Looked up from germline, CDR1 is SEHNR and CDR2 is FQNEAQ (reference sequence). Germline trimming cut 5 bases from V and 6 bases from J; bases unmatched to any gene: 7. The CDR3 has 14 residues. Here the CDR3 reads CASSQRDWPNEQFF. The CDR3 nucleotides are TGTGCCAGCAGCCAGCGGGACTGGCCCAATGAGCAGTTCTTC.

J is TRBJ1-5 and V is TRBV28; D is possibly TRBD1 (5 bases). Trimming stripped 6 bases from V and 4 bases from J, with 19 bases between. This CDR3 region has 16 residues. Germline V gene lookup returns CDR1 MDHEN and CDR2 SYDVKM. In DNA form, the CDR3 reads TGTGCCAGCAGCCCCATCGGGGGGGGGAGGAATCAGCCCCAGCATTTT. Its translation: CASSPIGGGRNQPQHF.

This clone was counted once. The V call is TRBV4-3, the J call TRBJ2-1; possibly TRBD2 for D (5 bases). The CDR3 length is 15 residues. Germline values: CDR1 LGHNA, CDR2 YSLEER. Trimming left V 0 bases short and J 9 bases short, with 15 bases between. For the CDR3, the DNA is TGCGCCAGCAGCCAAGAAGCGGTAGCCTTCGGTGAGCAGTTCTTC. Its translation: CASSQEAVAFGEQFF.

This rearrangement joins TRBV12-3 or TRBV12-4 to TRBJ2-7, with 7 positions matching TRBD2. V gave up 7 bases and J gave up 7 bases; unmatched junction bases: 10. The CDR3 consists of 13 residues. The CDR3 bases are TGTGCCAGCACCCCACCGGGGGGTTTGGAGCAGTACTTC. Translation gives CASTPPGGLEQYF.

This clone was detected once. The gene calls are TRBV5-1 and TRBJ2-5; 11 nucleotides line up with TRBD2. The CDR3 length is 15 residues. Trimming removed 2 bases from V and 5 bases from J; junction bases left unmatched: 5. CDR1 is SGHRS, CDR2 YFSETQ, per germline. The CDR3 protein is CASSLFSSGGETQYF. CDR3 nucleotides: TGCGCCAGCAGCTTATTCTCTAGCGGGGGGGAGACCCAGTACTTC.

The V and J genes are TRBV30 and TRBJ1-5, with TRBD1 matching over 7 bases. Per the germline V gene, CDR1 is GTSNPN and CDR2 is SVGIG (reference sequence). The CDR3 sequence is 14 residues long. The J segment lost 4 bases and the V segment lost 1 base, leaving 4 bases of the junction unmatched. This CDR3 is CAWSGQGGNQPQHF. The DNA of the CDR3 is TGTGCCTGGAGTGGACAGGGTGGGAATCAGCCCCAGCATTTT.

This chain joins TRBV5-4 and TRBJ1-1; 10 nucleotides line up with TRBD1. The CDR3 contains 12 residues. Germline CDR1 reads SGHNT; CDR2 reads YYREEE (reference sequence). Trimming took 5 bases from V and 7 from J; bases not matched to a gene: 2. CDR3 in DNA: TGTGCCAGCAGGGGACAGGGGATTGAAGCTTTCTTT. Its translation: CASRGQGIEAFF.

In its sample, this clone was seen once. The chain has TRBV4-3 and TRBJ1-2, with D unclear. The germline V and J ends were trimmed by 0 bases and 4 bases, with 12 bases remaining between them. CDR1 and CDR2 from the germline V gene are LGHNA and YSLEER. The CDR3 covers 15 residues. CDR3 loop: CASSQDRRGIYGYTF. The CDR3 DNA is TGCGCCAGCAGCCAAGATCGTCGGGGAATCTATGGCTACACCTTC.